This record covers a single T cell receptor beta chain. Donors in Cohort 3 who had recovered were those with two negative PCRs, healthcare professional clearance, or resolution of their symptoms. Method: immunoSEQ multiplex PCR; TCRdb's copy keeps in-frame clones and lacks some. The top ten hold about 11% of the sample, which has 180,000 or so clones, around 79% seen once. CDR1 and CDR2 (germline): LNHDA, SQIVND (reference sequence). The CDR3 consists of 12 residues. The V gene lost 5 bases and the J gene lost 4 bases, with 7 bases spanning the gap. The entry originates in a study of blood T cell repertoires in COVID-19.

V is TRBV19 and J is TRBJ2-3; D gene uncertain. This clonotype was obtained from a man aged 45-60 years who had recovered from COVID-19. The sequenced sample consisted of PBMCs or T cells enriched from blood (not recorded which). The CDR3 DNA reads as TGTGCCAGTAGTGATCGCGCAGATACGCAGTATTTT. Protein: CASSDRADTQYF.